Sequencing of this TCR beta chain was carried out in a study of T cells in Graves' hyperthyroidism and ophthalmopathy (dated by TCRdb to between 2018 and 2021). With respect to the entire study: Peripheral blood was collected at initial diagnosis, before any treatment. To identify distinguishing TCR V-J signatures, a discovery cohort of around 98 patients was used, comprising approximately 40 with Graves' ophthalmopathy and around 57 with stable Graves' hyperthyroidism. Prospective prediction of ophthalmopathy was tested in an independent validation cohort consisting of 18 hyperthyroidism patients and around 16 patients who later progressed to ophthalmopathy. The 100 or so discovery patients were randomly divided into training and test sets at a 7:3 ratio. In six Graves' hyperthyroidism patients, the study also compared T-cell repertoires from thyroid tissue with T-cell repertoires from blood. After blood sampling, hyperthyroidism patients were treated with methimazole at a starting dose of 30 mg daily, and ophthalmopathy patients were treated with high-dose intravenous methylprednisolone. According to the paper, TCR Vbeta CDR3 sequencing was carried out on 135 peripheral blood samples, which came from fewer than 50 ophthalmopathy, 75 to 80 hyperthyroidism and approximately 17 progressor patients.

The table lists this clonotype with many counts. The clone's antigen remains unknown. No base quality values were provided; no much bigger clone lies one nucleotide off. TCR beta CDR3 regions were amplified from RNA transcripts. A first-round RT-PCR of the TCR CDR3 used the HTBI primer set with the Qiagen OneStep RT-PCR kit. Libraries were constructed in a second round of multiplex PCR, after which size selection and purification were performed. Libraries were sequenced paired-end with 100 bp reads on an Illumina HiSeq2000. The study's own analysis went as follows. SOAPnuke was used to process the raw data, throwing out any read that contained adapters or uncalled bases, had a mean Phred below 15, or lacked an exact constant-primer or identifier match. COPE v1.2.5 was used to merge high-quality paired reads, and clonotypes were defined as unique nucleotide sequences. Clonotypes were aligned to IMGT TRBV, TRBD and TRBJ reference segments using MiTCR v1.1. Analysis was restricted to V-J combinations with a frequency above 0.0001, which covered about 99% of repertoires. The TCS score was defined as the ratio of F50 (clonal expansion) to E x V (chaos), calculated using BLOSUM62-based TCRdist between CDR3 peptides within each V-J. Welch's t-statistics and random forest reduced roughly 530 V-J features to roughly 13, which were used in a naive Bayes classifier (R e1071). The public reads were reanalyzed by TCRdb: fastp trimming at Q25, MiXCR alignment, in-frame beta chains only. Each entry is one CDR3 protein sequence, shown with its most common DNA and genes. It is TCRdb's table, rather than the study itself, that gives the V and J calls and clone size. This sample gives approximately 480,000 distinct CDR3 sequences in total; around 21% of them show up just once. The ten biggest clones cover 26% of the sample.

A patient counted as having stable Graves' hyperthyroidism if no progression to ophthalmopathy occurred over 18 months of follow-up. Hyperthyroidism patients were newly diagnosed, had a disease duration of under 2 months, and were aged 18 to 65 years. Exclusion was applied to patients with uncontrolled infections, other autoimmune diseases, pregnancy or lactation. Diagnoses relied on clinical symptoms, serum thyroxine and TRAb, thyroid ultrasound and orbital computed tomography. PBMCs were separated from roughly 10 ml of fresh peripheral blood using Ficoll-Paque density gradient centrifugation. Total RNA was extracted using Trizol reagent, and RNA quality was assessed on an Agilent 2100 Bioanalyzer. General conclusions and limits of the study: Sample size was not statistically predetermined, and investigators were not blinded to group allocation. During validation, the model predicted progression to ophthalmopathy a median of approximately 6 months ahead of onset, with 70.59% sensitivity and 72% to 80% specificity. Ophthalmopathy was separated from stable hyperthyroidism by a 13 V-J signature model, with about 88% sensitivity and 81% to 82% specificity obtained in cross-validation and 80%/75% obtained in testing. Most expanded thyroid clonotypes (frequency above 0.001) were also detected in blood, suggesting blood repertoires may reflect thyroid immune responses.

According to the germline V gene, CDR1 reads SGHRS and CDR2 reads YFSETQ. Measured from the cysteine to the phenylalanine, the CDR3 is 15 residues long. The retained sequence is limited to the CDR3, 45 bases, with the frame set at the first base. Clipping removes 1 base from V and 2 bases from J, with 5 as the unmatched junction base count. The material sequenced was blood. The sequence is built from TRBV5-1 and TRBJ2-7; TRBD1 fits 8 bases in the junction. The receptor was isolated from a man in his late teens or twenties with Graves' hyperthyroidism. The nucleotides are TGCGCCAGCAGCTTGTGGACAGGGATAACCTACGAGCAGTACTTC. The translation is CASSLWTGITYEQYF.